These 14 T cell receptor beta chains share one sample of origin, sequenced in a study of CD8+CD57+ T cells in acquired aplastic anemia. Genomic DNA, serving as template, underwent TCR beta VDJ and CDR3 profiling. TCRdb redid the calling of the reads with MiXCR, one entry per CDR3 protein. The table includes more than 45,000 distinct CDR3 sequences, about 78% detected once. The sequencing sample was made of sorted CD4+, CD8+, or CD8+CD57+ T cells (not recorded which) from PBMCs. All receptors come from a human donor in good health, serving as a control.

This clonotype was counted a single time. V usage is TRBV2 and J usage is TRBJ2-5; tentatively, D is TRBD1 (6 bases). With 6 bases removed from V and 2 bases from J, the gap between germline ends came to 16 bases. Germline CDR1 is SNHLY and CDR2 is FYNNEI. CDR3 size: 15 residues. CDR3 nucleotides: TGTGCCAGCAGACCCGCTCGACAGGTTCAAGAGACCCAGTACTTC. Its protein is CASRPARQVQETQYF.

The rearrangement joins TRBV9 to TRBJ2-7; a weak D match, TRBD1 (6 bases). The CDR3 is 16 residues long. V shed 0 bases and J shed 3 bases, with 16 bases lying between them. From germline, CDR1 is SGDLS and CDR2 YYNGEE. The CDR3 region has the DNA TGTGCCAGCAGCGTAGGGCAGGGGCAAAAGGACTACGAGCAGTACTTC. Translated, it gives CASSVGQGQKDYEQYF.

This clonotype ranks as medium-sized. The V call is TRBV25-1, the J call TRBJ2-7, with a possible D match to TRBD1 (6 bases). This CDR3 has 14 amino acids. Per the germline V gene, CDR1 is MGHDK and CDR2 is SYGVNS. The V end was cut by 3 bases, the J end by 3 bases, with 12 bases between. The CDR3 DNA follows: TGTGCCAGCAGTGAGGGGGCAGGCTACTACGAGCAGTACTTC. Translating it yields CASSEGAGYYEQYF.

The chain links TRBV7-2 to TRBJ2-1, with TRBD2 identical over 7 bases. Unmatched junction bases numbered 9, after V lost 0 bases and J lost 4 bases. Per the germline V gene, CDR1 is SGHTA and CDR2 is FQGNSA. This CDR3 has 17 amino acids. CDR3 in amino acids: CASSLAVGAGWYNEQFF. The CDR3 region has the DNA TGTGCCAGCAGCTTAGCAGTCGGAGCGGGGTGGTACAATGAGCAGTTCTTC.

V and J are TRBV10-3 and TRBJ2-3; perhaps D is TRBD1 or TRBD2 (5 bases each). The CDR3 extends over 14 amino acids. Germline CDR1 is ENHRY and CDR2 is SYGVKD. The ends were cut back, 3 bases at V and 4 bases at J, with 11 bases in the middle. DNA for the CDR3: TGTGCCATCAGTGACGGGGAAGGGGCAGATACGCAGTATTTT. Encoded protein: CAISDGEGADTQYF.

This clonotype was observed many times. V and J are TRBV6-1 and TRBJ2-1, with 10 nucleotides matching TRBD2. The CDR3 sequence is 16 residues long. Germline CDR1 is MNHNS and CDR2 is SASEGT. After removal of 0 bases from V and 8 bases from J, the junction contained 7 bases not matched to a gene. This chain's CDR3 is CASSEAGSGRFYEQFF. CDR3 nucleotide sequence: TGTGCCAGCAGTGAAGCTGGTAGCGGGAGGTTCTATGAGCAGTTCTTC.

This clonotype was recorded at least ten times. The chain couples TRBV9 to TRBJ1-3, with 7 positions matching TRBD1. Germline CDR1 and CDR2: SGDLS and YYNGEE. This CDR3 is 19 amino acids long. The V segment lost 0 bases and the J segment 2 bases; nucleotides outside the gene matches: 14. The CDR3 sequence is CASSVDHPEGAGPGNTIYF. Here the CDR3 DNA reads TGTGCCAGCAGCGTAGATCACCCGGAGGGGGCAGGCCCTGGAAACACCATATATTTT. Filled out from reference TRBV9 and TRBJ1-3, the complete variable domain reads DSGVTQTPKHLITATGQRVTLRCSPRSGDLSVYWYQQSLDQGLQFLIQYYNGEERAKGNILERFSAQQFPDLHSELNLSSLELGDSALYFCASSVDHPEGAGPGNTIYFGEGSWLTVV.

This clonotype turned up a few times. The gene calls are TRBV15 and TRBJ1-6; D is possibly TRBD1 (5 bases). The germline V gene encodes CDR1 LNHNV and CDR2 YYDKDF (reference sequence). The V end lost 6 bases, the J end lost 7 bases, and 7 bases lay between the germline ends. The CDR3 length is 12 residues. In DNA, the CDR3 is TGTGCCACCAGATCAGGGAATTCACCCCTCCACTTT. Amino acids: CATRSGNSPLHF.

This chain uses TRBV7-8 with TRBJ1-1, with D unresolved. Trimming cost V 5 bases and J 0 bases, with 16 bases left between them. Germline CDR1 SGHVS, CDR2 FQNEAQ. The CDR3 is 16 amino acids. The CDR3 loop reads CASSPRVMALNTEAFF. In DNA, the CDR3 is TGTGCCAGCAGCCCCCGGGTGATGGCTCTGAACACTGAAGCTTTCTTT.

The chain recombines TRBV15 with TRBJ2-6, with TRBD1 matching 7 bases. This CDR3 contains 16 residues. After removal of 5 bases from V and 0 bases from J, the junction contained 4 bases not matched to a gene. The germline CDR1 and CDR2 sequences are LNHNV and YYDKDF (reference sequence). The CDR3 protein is CATSGQAGSGANVLTF. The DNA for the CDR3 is TGTGCCACCAGCGGACAGGCGGGCTCTGGGGCCAACGTCCTGACTTTC.

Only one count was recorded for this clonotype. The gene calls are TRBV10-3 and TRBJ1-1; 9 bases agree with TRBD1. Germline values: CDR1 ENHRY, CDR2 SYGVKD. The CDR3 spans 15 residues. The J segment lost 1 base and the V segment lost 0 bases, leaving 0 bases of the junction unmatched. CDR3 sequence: CAISESGQGNTEAFF. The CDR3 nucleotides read TGTGCCATCAGTGAGTCGGGACAGGGGAACACTGAAGCTTTCTTT.

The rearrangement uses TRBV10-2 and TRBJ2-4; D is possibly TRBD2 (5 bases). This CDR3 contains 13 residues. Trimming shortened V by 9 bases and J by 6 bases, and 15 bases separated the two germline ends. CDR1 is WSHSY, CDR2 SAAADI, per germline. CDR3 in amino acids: CASSREFRNIQYF. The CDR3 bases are TGCGCCAGTTCAAGGGAGTTTCGAAACATTCAGTACTTC.

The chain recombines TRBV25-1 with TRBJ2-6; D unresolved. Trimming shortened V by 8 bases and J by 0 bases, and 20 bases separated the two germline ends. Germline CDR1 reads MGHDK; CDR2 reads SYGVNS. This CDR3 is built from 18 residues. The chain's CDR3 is CASQPISAAFSGANVLTF. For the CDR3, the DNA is TGTGCCAGCCAACCAATATCTGCGGCTTTCTCTGGGGCCAACGTCCTGACTTTC.

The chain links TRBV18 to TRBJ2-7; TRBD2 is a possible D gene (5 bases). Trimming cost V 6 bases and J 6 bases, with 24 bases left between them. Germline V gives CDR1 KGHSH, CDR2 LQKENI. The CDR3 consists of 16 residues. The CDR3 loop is CASSRLSVTGVREQYF. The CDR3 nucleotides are TGTGCCAGCTCGCGACTATCCGTGACCGGGGTCCGCGAGCAGTACTTC. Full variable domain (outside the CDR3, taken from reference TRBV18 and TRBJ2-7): NAGVMQNPRHLVRRRGQEARLRCSPMKGHSHVYWYRQLPEEGLKFMVYLQKENIIDESGMPKERFSAEFPKEGPSILRIQQVVRGDSAAYFCASSRLSVTGVREQYFGPGTRLTVT.